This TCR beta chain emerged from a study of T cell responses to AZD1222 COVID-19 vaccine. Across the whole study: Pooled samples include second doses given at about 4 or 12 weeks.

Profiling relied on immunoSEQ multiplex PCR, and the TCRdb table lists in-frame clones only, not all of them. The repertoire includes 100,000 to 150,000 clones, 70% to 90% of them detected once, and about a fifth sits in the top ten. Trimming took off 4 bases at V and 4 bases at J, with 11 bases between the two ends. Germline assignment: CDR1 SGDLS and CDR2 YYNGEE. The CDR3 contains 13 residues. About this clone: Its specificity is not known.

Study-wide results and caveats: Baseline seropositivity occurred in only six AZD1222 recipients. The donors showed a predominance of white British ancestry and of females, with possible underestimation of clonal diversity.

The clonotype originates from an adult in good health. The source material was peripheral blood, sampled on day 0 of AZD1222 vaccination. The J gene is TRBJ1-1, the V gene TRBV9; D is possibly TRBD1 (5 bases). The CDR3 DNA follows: TGTGCCAGCAGCATTGACAGTTCCACTGAAGCTTTCTTT. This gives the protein CASSIDSSTEAFF.